This T cell receptor beta chain is drawn from a study of blood T cells in healthy people across ages. In regard to this clonotype: Its matching antigen is unknown.

The use of a sample-barcoded 5' primer and a J-beta primer mix characterized a second PCR of roughly 6 to 12 cycles. From the 5' RACE reads, TCRdb called clonotypes with MiXCR, one entry per CDR3 protein. The sample lists about 1.7 million distinct CDR3 sequences, over 25% occurring once. Points from the study as a whole: Samples with more naive T cells showed higher observed beta diversity.

Russia was home to the donors, healthy Caucasian individuals aged roughly 6 to 100. The clonotype originates from a woman between 25 and 40 years old in good health. The sample taken for sequencing was blood.

The CDR3 spells CASSYSTGTGGREQYF. As DNA, the CDR3 is TGTGCCAGCAGTTACTCGACCGGGACAGGGGGACGCGAGCAGTACTTC. V usage is TRBV6-5 and J usage is TRBJ2-7; TRBD1 aligns across 11 bases. The trim removed 0 bases at V and 6 bases at J, leaving 7 bases unmatched. Germline-derived CDR1 and CDR2 are MNHEY and SVGAGI. The CDR3 spans 16 residues.